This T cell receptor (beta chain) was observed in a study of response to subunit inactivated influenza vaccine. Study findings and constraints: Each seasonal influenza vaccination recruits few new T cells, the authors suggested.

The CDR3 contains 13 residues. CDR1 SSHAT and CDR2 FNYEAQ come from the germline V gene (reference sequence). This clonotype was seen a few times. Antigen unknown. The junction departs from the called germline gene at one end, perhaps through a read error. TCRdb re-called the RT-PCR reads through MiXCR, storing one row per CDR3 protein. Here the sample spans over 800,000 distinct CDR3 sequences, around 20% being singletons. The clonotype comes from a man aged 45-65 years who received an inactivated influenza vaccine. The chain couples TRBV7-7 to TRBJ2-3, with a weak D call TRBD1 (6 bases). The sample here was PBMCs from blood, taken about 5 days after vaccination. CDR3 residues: CASSTGQTDTQYF. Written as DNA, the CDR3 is TGTGCTAGCAGCACAGGGCAGACAGATACGCAGTATTTT.